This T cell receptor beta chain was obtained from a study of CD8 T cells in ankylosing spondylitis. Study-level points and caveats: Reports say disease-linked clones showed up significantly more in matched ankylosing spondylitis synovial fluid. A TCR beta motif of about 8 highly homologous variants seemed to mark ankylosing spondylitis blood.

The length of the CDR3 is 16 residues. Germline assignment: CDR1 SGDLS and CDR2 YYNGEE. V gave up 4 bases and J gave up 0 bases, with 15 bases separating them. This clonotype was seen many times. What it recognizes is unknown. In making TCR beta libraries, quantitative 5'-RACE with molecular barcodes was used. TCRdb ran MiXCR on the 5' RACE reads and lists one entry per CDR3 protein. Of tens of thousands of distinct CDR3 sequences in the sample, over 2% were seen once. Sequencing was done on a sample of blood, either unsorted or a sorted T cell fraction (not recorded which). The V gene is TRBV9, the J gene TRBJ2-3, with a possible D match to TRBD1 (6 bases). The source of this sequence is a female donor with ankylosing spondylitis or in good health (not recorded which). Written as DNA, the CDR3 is TGTGCCAGCAGCTCGACAGGACCTCCCAGCACAGATACGCAGTATTTT. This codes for CASSSTGPPSTDTQYF. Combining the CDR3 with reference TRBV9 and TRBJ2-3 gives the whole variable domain DSGVTQTPKHLITATGQRVTLRCSPRSGDLSVYWYQQSLDQGLQFLIQYYNGEERAKGNILERFSAQQFPDLHSELNLSSLELGDSALYFCASSSTGPPSTDTQYFGPGTRLTVL.